Below are 12 T cell receptor beta chains sequenced from a single sample in a study of blood T cell repertoires in COVID-19. Sequenced by immunoSEQ multiplex PCR; TCRdb stores in-frame clones only, minus some. The sample contains some 490,000 clones, 75% to 90% of which appear only once. The sequenced material came from peripheral blood. All receptors derive from a human donor in a cohort sampled during active COVID-19.

The V gene is TRBV21-1, the J gene TRBJ2-2; the DNA was not compared with TRBD2, the D call given in the table. TRBV21-1 is deemed a pseudogene. This CDR3 is 18 amino acids long. The CDR3 bases are TGTGCCAGCAGCCCCGGGACTAGCGGGAGGGAGAACACCGGGGAGCTGTTTTTT. This sequence encodes CASSPGTSGRENTGELFF.

The chain joins TRBV5-1 to TRBJ2-1; the match to TRBD1 covers 9 bases. The CDR3 sequence is 15 residues long. V lost 8 bases to trimming and J lost 0 bases; unmatched junction nucleotides: 6. Germline V gene sequence: CDR1 SGHRS, CDR2 YFSETQ. This CDR3 is CASRGTGNSYNEQFF. CDR3 coding DNA: TGCGCCAGTCGTGGGACAGGGAACTCCTACAATGAGCAGTTCTTC.

The J gene is TRBJ2-1, the V gene TRBV15, with TRBD2 matching 12 bases. Trimming removed 1 base from V and 10 bases from J; junction bases left unmatched: 8. Per the germline V gene, CDR1 is LNHNV and CDR2 is YYDKDF (reference sequence). The CDR3 contains 16 residues. CDR3 residues: CATSRARLAGVEEQFF. The CDR3 DNA reads TGTGCCACCAGCAGAGCTAGACTAGCGGGAGTGGAGGAGCAGTTCTTC.

Ten or more counts support this clone. V usage is TRBV6-1 and J usage is TRBJ2-6, with D uncertain. There are 16 residues in the CDR3. Trimming shortened V by 0 bases and J by 0 bases, and 6 bases separated the two germline ends. CDR1 and CDR2 from the germline V gene are MNHNS and SASEGT. The CDR3 sequence: CASSEAFSSGANVLTF. The CDR3 DNA sequence: TGTGCCAGCAGTGAAGCGTTCAGCTCTGGGGCCAACGTCCTGACTTTC.

The chain has TRBV2 and TRBJ2-5; the D gene is possibly TRBD2 (6 bases). V was cut by 2 bases and J by 3 bases, with 13 bases left in between. CDR3 length: 15 amino acids. Germline V lookup: CDR1 SNHLY, CDR2 FYNNEI. This chain's CDR3 is CASSEFSGQKETQYF. The DNA of the CDR3 is TGTGCCAGCAGTGAATTTAGCGGACAAAAAGAGACCCAGTACTTC.

As concerns this clone: Being one base from a much bigger clone, this may be a read error. CDR3: CASSFTGYEQYF. The CDR3 DNA is TGTGCCAGCAGTTTTACCGGGTACGAGCAGTACTTC. This chain joins TRBV12-3 or TRBV12-4 and TRBJ2-7, with unresolved D. The V and J ends lost 3 bases and 4 bases respectively, with 7 bases between them. This CDR3 contains 12 residues.

This clone showed up just a few times. This chain joins TRBV6-5 and TRBJ2-7; D may be TRBD1 (6 bases). Germline values: CDR1 MNHEY, CDR2 SVGAGI. V gave up 11 bases and J gave up 5 bases, with 22 bases separating them. The CDR3 spans 14 residues. CDR3 DNA sequence: TGTGCCCTTTCCCGACAGGCCTTGGCGGACGAGCAGTACTTC. It encodes CALSRQALADEQYF.

The chain links TRBV21-1 to TRBJ2-5; whether TRBD2, the table's D call, matches the DNA was not checked. TRBV21-1 represents a pseudogene. This CDR3 has 13 amino acids. The CDR3 region is CASSTPRGETQYF. CDR3 sequence (DNA): TGTGCCAGCAGCACCCCCCGGGGAGAGACCCAGTACTTC.

The chain recombines TRBV27 with TRBJ2-4; 12 bases line up with TRBD2. Germline CDR1 reads MNHEY; CDR2 reads SMNVEV (reference sequence). The CDR3 runs 19 residues. Unmatched junction bases numbered 10, after V lost 4 bases and J lost 0 bases. The CDR3 DNA reads as TGTGCCAGCAGTTCTCGTAGACTAGCGGGAGCAGAAGCCAAAAACATTCAGTACTTC. As protein: CASSSRRLAGAEAKNIQYF.

V gene TRBV7-8 combines with J gene TRBJ2-7, with 9 bases lining up with TRBD1. Looked up from germline, CDR1 is SGHVS and CDR2 is FQNEAQ. The CDR3 is 15 amino acids. V shed 8 bases, J shed 9 bases, and the junction held 17 bases outside the gene matches. The CDR3 bases are TGTGCCAGCCAAGCGGGGACAGGGACCCTTCACGGGCAGTACTTC. Encoded protein: CASQAGTGTLHGQYF.

The genes are TRBV6-5 and TRBJ2-7; TRBD2 might be the D (5 bases). Trimming cost V 7 bases and J 3 bases, with 13 bases left between them. Germline CDR1 reads MNHEY; CDR2 reads SVGAGI. This CDR3 is built from 13 residues. Here the CDR3 DNA reads TGTGCCAGCATCGGAAAACGGGACTACGAGCAGTACTTC. Amino acid sequence: CASIGKRDYEQYF.

The sample holds one count of this clone. The J gene is TRBJ2-6, the V gene TRBV28; the match to TRBD1 covers 9 bases. Germline CDR1 MDHEN, CDR2 SYDVKM. Trimming removed 3 bases from V and 2 bases from J; junction bases left unmatched: 5. This CDR3 is built from 17 residues. The DNA of the CDR3 is TGTGCCAGCAGTTTCGGGGGACAGGGTGCTGGGGCCAACGTCCTGACTTTC. Translating gives CASSFGGQGAGANVLTF.